The rows below give T cell receptor beta chains drawn from one sample of a study of blood T cell repertoires in COVID-19. Here immunoSEQ multiplex PCR was the method, and the copy in TCRdb shows in-frame clones only, minus some. The sample lists tens of thousands of clones; roughly 76% were seen once. Sequenced input: peripheral blood. These receptors all stem from a woman of 80 years or more with active or convalescent COVID-19. The CDR3 runs from the conserved cysteine through the conserved F or W. A D gene is named only where the DNA matches it firmly. Clone size is stated in some rows and not others, as once, few, many or a class when expanded.

CDR3 length	V gene	J gene	D gene	clone size	CDR3 DNA	CDR3 protein
12	TRBV30	TRBJ2-1	.	.	TGTGCCTGGAGTCGACAGTACAATGAGCAGTTCTTC	CAWSRQYNEQFF
16	TRBV28	TRBJ1-6	TRBD1	.	TGTGCCAGCAGTTTGGGACAGCTCTCCTATAATTCACCCCTCCACTTT	CASSLGQLSYNSPLHF
15	TRBV5-1	TRBJ1-3	.	few	TGCGCCAGCAGCTCTCTTCAGGGTTGGGGAAACACCATATATTTT	CASSSLQGWGNTIYF
14	TRBV9	TRBJ1-5	TRBD1	.	TGTGCCAGCAGCGTAGAAGGGGGCGTCCAGCCCCAGCATTTT	CASSVEGGVQPQHF
15	TRBV6-1	TRBJ2-1	TRBD2	.	TGTGCCAGCAGTGAGGTATACGGGGGGGCCCGTGAGCAGTTCTTC	CASSEVYGGAREQFF
15	TRBV2	TRBJ2-3	TRBD1	.	TGTGCCAGCAGTTTCAGGGGGCCTGGCACAGATACGCAGTATTTT	CASSFRGPGTDTQYF
16	TRBV11-2	TRBJ2-3	TRBD2	.	TGTGCCAGCAGCTTCGGGACTAGCGGGTTCACAGATACGCAGTATTTT	CASSFGTSGFTDTQYF
13	TRBV28	TRBJ1-2	.	.	TGTGCCAGCAGTTTACGGGGGTACTATGGCTACACCTTC	CASSLRGYYGYTF
14	TRBV7-2	TRBJ2-1	.	.	TGTGCCAGCAGCTCCCTGAGCTCCTACAATGAGCAGTTCTTC	CASSSLSSYNEQFF
14	TRBV5-1	TRBJ2-2	.	.	TGCGCCAGCAAACTTTTGGAGTATACCGGGGAGCTGTTTTTT	CASKLLEYTGELFF
13	TRBV10-2	TRBJ2-7	.	.	TGCGCCAGCAGTGCGGCAGGATCCTACGAGCAGTACTTC	CASSAAGSYEQYF
15	TRBV19	TRBJ2-3	.	many	TGTGCCAGTAAGTCACAGGGCACCCTCACAGATACGCAGTATTTT	CASKSQGTLTDTQYF
16	TRBV7-8	TRBJ2-3	TRBD2	.	TGTGCCAGCAGCTTTCAACTAGCGGGGAGTCCAGATACGCAGTATTTT	CASSFQLAGSPDTQYF
14	TRBV19	TRBJ1-2	TRBD1	few	TGTGCCAGTAGTAAGGGGGCCTCCTACTCCGGCTACACCTTC	CASSKGASYSGYTF
15	TRBV5-1	TRBJ2-2	TRBD1	.	TGCGCCAGCAGGCAAAGGACAGGGGGAACCGGGGAGCTGTTTTTT	CASRQRTGGTGELFF
13	TRBV6-5	TRBJ2-5	.	.	TGTGCCTCCCAGGTGGGACTCAGCGAGACCCAGTACTTC	CASQVGLSETQYF
14	TRBV6-2/TRBV6-3	TRBJ2-7	TRBD1	.	TGTGCCAGCAGTTTTTCACAGGGGTCGACCGAGCAGTACTTC	CASSFSQGSTEQYF
15	TRBV11-2	TRBJ2-7	.	.	TGTGCCAGCAGCCAAAACTCGGACAGTTCCTACGAGCAGTACTTC	CASSQNSDSSYEQYF
16	TRBV19	TRBJ1-2	.	.	TGTGCCAGTAGCCCAACCGAGGTGAGAGTACGAGATGGCTACACCTTC	CASSPTEVRVRDGYTF
15	TRBV3-1/TRBV3-2	TRBJ2-4	TRBD2	.	TGTGCCAGCAGCCAAGCACGGGGGGGCAAAAACATTCAGTACTTC	CASSQARGGKNIQYF
15	TRBV9	TRBJ1-1	.	.	TGTGCCAGCAGCGGGGGCGGGGCAGGGAACACTGAAGCTTTCTTT	CASSGGGAGNTEAFF
15	TRBV5-1	TRBJ1-2	.	.	TGCGCCAGCAGCAAACAGTCAGGGGTTGGGGATGGCTACACCTTC	CASSKQSGVGDGYTF
16	TRBV7-2	TRBJ2-4	.	many	TGTGCCAGCAGCCTAACTAGAACCGAGGCCAAAAACATTCAGTACTTC	CASSLTRTEAKNIQYF
14	TRBV9	TRBJ1-3	.	.	TGTGCCAGCAGCGCAGGGGAATCTGGAAACACCATATATTTT	CASSAGESGNTIYF
15	TRBV6-5	TRBJ2-1	TRBD1	many	TGTGCCAGCAGCCAGACAGGGGAACCCTACAATGAGCAGTTCTTC	CASSQTGEPYNEQFF
13	TRBV27	TRBJ1-1	.	.	TGTGCCAGCTGGGGGGTGGGGGAGACTGAAGCTTTCTTT	CASWGVGETEAFF
14	TRBV5-1	TRBJ2-7	TRBD1	.	TGCGCCAGCAAGACGGGACAGACATCCTACGAGCAGTACTTC	CASKTGQTSYEQYF